This is a list of T cell receptor beta chains from one sample in a study of blood T cell repertoires in COVID-19. Profiled with immunoSEQ multiplex PCR; TCRdb holds only in-frame clones, not every one. Of about 130,000 clones listed, more than 80% are singletons. Input material: peripheral blood. These receptors were collected from a human donor in a cohort sampled during active COVID-19. Both conserved end residues are part of each CDR3. Fields, in order: J gene, D gene, V gene, clone size, CDR3 DNA, CDR3 protein. D genes are given only for firm matches. Only part of the rows carry a size: once, few, many, or a class if the clone is expanded.

J: TRBJ2-5; D: -; V: TRBV3-1/TRBV3-2; size: -; DNA: TGTGCCAGCATGGTTTCTGGACTATTCCAAGAGACCCAGTACTTC; CDR3: CASMVSGLFQETQYF
J: TRBJ2-1; D: TRBD2; V: TRBV5-1; size: -; DNA: TGCGCCAGCAGTAATCTAGCGGGATCGATTGAGCAGTTCTTC; CDR3: CASSNLAGSIEQFF
J: TRBJ1-3; D: -; V: TRBV11-3; size: -; DNA: TGTGCCAGCAGCTTAGACAGGGCCGGAAACACCATATATTTT; CDR3: CASSLDRAGNTIYF
J: TRBJ1-3; D: -; V: TRBV6-5; size: once; DNA: TGTGCCAGCAGTACCAGCTCTGGAAACACCATATATTTT; CDR3: CASSTSSGNTIYF
J: TRBJ1-5; D: -; V: TRBV11-2; size: -; DNA: TGTGCCAGCAGCTTAGGACCTGAGGTGGCCCAGCATTTT; CDR3: CASSLGPEVAQHF
J: TRBJ1-2; D: TRBD1; V: TRBV28; size: -; DNA: TGTGCGAGCAAGGGCGGGGACAGGGTCAGGGGCTACACCTTC; CDR3: CASKGGDRVRGYTF
J: TRBJ2-1; D: -; V: TRBV19; size: -; DNA: TGTGCCAGTAGTATCTTGGGCTCTCAATACAATGAGCAGTTCTTC; CDR3: CASSILGSQYNEQFF
J: TRBJ2-5; D: TRBD2; V: TRBV7-2; size: -; DNA: TGTGCCAGCAGCCCGGACTCGTCGGGGGGGACCCAGTACTTC; CDR3: CASSPDSSGGTQYF
J: TRBJ1-1; D: -; V: TRBV4-3; size: -; DNA: TGCGCCAGCAGCCAAGTGGATAGGAGCACTGAAGCTTTCTTT; CDR3: CASSQVDRSTEAFF
J: TRBJ2-1; D: TRBD2; V: TRBV5-1; size: -; DNA: TGCGCCAGCAGCGGAGGTAGCGGGAGTTCGTACAATGAGCAGTTCTTC; CDR3: CASSGGSGSSYNEQFF
J: TRBJ1-1; D: -; V: TRBV19; size: -; DNA: TGTGCCACCGATACCGGGTCAATAGTCATGAACACTGAAGCTTTCTTT; CDR3: CATDTGSIVMNTEAFF
J: TRBJ1-2; D: -; V: TRBV6-5; size: -; DNA: TGTGCCAGCAGGGCCAGGGGCGCGGACTATGGCTACACCTTC; CDR3: CASRARGADYGYTF
J: TRBJ1-3; D: -; V: TRBV3-1/TRBV3-2; size: once; DNA: TGTGCCAGCAGCCAAGGCCAGGTTGCTGGAAACACCATATATTTT; CDR3: CASSQGQVAGNTIYF
J: TRBJ2-7; D: -; V: TRBV27; size: -; DNA: TGTGCCAGCAGTTCCCGACAGGCCGACTTTGATGCCTACGAGCAGTACTTC; CDR3: CASSSRQADFDAYEQYF
J: TRBJ2-3; D: TRBD2; V: TRBV20-1; size: -; DNA: TGCAGTGCTAGTCTCCTAGCGGGAGGGAGAACAGATACGCAGTATTTT; CDR3: CSASLLAGGRTDTQYF
J: TRBJ2-2; D: -; V: TRBV5-4; size: -; DNA: TGTGCCAGCAGCCTCACAAGGGGGGGGACCGGGGAGCTGTTTTTT; CDR3: CASSLTRGGTGELFF
J: TRBJ2-7; D: -; V: TRBV3-1/TRBV3-2; size: few; DNA: TGTGCCAGCAGCCAAGGACCCGGGGAGAATTACGAGCAGTACTTC; CDR3: CASSQGPGENYEQYF
J: TRBJ2-3; D: TRBD1; V: TRBV15; size: -; DNA: TGTGCCACCAGCAGACCAGGACAGGGATTTTCAGATACGCAGTATTTT; CDR3: CATSRPGQGFSDTQYF
J: TRBJ1-4; D: TRBD1; V: TRBV5-4; size: -; DNA: TGTGCCAGCAGCTCAGACAGGGCAGAAAAACTGTTTTTT; CDR3: CASSSDRAEKLFF
J: TRBJ2-2; D: -; V: TRBV11-2; size: -; DNA: TGTGCCAGCAGACCCGCGGCCGGGTCCGGGGAGCTGTTTTTT; CDR3: CASRPAAGSGELFF
J: TRBJ1-2; D: -; V: TRBV7-8; size: -; DNA: TGTGCCAGCAGCCTTTCGGACTCAGATTATGGCTACACCTTC; CDR3: CASSLSDSDYGYTF
J: TRBJ2-2; D: TRBD2; V: TRBV5-4; size: -; DNA: TGTGCCAGCAGCGTAGGACTAGCGGGAGGGACCGGGGAGCTGTTTTTT; CDR3: CASSVGLAGGTGELFF
J: TRBJ1-2; D: -; V: TRBV29-1; size: once; DNA: TGCAGCTACCGGGACACTCGCATCCATGGCTACACCTTC; CDR3: CSYRDTRIHGYTF
J: TRBJ2-1; D: -; V: TRBV21-1; size: few; DNA: TGTGCCAGCAGGATAAAGGGACAGTCGCCAGCCTACAATGAGCAGTTCTTC; CDR3: CASRIKGQSPAYNEQFF
J: TRBJ2-2; D: TRBD1; V: TRBV19; size: -; DNA: TGTGCCAGTAGGGGGACAGATAACACCGGGGAGCTGTTTTTT; CDR3: CASRGTDNTGELFF
J: TRBJ2-1; D: -; V: TRBV5-4; size: -; DNA: TGTGCCAGCAGCTTGCCCGCCAGCAATGAGCAGTTCTTC; CDR3: CASSLPASNEQFF